The 32 T cell receptor beta chains in this list originate from one sample, sequenced in a study of CD8+CD57+ T cells in acquired aplastic anemia. TCR beta VDJ combinations and CDR3 sequences were profiled from genomic DNA. TCRdb re-analysed the reads in MiXCR, keeping a single row per CDR3 protein. The sample lists more than 150,000 distinct CDR3 sequences, 64% occurring once. Sequencing was carried out using sorted CD4+, CD8+, or CD8+CD57+ T cells (not recorded which) from PBMCs. These TCRs come from a human donor with severe aplastic anemia or a healthy control (not recorded which).

This clonotype was detected only a few times. The chain couples TRBV20-1 to TRBJ2-6; 7 nucleotides line up with TRBD1. Losses at the gene ends were 4 bases for V and 2 bases for J; bases not matched to a gene: 11. CDR1 DFQATT and CDR2 SNEGSKA come from the germline V gene (reference sequence). This CDR3 spans 17 amino acids. The CDR3 loop reads CSATTRTGATGANVLTF. CDR3 nucleotides: TGCAGTGCTACTACCAGGACAGGAGCTACTGGGGCCAACGTCCTGACTTTC.

V and J are TRBV7-2 and TRBJ2-3; D remains unclear. Germline CDR1 reads SGHTA; CDR2 reads FQGNSA. The V gene lost 1 base and the J gene lost 6 bases, with 8 bases spanning the gap. The CDR3 loop spans 13 amino acids. As DNA, the CDR3 is TGTGCCAGCAGCTTAGATGATTCCGATACGCAGTATTTT. Amino acids: CASSLDDSDTQYF.

The chain links TRBV19 to TRBJ1-1; TRBD1 matches 7 bases. This CDR3 has 13 amino acids. V lost 5 bases and J lost 10; bases outside the gene matches: 10. The germline V gene has CDR1 LNHDA and CDR2 SQIVND (reference sequence). The CDR3: CASSLTGTALAFF. The CDR3 coding sequence is TGTGCCAGTAGTCTCACCGGGACAGCGCTAGCTTTCTTT.

V gene TRBV19 combines with J gene TRBJ2-7; the D gene is possibly TRBD1 (6 bases). The CDR3 runs 14 residues. V dropped 6 bases and J dropped 0 bases, with 12 bases sitting between them. Germline CDR1 LNHDA, CDR2 SQIVND (reference sequence). CDR3 amino acids: CASSTGPSSYEQYF. The DNA for the CDR3 is TGTGCCAGTAGCACAGGGCCTAGCTCCTACGAGCAGTACTTC.

This clonotype turned up a few times. The chain recombines TRBV20-1 with TRBJ2-7, with D uncertain. The length of the CDR3 is 12 residues. Trimming shortened V by 6 bases and J by 2 bases, and 11 bases separated the two germline ends. CDR1 is DFQATT, CDR2 SNEGSKA, per germline (reference sequence). The CDR3 here is CSAAEDPYEQYF. The CDR3 nucleotides read TGCAGTGCCGCCGAGGACCCCTACGAGCAGTACTTC.

This clonotype was recorded only once. This chain connects TRBV29-1 to TRBJ2-1, with D maybe TRBD2 (6 bases). Trimming took 4 bases from V and 4 from J, leaving 8 bases between them. In germline, CDR1 is SQVTM, CDR2 ANQGSEA. This CDR3 is built from 12 residues. The CDR3: CSVGREYNEQFF. DNA for the CDR3: TGCAGCGTTGGCCGGGAGTACAATGAGCAGTTCTTC.

J is TRBJ2-3 and V is TRBV7-3; D is possibly TRBD2 (7 bases). The germline gives CDR1 SGHTA, CDR2 FQGTGA. The CDR3 is 16 residues long. V lost 4 bases and J lost 3, with 17 bases in between. The CDR3 loop is CASSSRPGEGTDTQYF. In nucleotides, the CDR3 is TGTGCCAGCAGCTCCCGGCCAGGGGAGGGTACAGATACGCAGTATTTT.

The J gene is TRBJ2-6, the V gene TRBV5-6; 11 bases align to TRBD1. CDR3 length: 16 residues. Germline CDR1 reads SGHDT; CDR2 reads YYEEEE. With 9 bases clipped from V and 1 base from J, the junction kept 6 bases outside the gene matches. The DNA of the CDR3 is TGTGCCACCTTGGACAGGGGGCGGTCTGGGGCCAACGTCCTGACTTTC. Its translation is CATLDRGRSGANVLTF.

This chain uses TRBV10-3 with TRBJ1-5; D is uncertain. This CDR3 is 14 amino acids long. Per the germline V gene, CDR1 is ENHRY and CDR2 is SYGVKD. Trimming removed 2 bases from V and 6 bases from J, with 11 bases in between. CDR3 DNA: TGTGCCATCAGTGAGGGTTACGGGGTTCAGCCCCAGCATTTT. Protein product: CAISEGYGVQPQHF.

The chain couples TRBV7-2 to TRBJ1-5; the D gene is possibly TRBD1 (5 bases). Germline V gives CDR1 SGHTA, CDR2 FQGNSA. CDR3 length: 14 residues. V was cut by 5 bases and J by 4 bases, with 12 bases left in between. CDR3 nucleotide sequence: TGTGCCAGCAGCACGGGGGACGGGAATCAGCCCCAGCATTTT. It yields the protein CASSTGDGNQPQHF.

This clonotype was seen more than once but under ten times. The chain combines TRBV20-1 with TRBJ1-4; D gene uncertain. Germline values: CDR1 DFQATT, CDR2 SNEGSKA (reference sequence). V gave up 0 bases and J gave up 0 bases, with 5 bases separating them. CDR3 length equals 14 residues. The CDR3 loop is CSARESATNEKLFF. The CDR3 region has the DNA TGCAGTGCTAGAGAGAGCGCAACTAATGAAAAACTGTTTTTT.

This clonotype was detected ten times or more. The chain links TRBV10-3 to TRBJ1-1, with unresolved D. V was cut by 10 bases and J by 1 base, with 13 bases left in between. Germline V CDR1 and CDR2: ENHRY, SYGVKD. The CDR3 contains 13 residues. The CDR3 sequence: CATHLPGNTEAFF. DNA of the CDR3: TGTGCCACTCACCTACCCGGGAACACTGAAGCTTTCTTT.

The rearrangement links TRBV10-3 to TRBJ2-1; D might be TRBD2 (5 bases). Germline CDR1 and CDR2: ENHRY and SYGVKD. The V end lost 10 bases, the J end lost 0 bases, and 22 bases lay between the germline ends. CDR3 length equals 17 residues. This CDR3 is CASLGGDDGLSYNEQFF. The CDR3 nucleotides read TGTGCCAGCCTTGGTGGTGACGACGGACTCTCCTACAATGAGCAGTTCTTC.

To note about this clonotype: At one end, the junction sequence differs from germline, possibly due to a read error. V and J are TRBV20-1 and TRBJ2-7; a weak D match, TRBD2 (6 bases). Germline V CDR1 and CDR2: DFQATT, SNEGSKA (reference sequence). CDR3 size: 14 residues. CDR3 region: CSARDVRGVYEQYF. Written as DNA, the CDR3 is TGCAGTGCCAGAGATGTGCGGGGTGTCTACGAGCAGTACTTC.

This sequence joins TRBV7-9 and TRBJ1-1; D gene ambiguous. The V gene's germline CDR1 is SEHNR and CDR2 FQNEAQ (reference sequence). V gave up 2 bases and J gave up 5 bases, with 15 bases separating them. The CDR3 runs 15 residues. The CDR3 reads CASSLLGGGSTEAFF. In nucleotides, the CDR3 is TGTGCCAGCAGCTTACTGGGTGGCGGGTCGACTGAAGCTTTCTTT.

This chain joins TRBV20-1 and TRBJ2-7; 8 bases fit TRBD1. Germline V gene lookup returns CDR1 DFQATT and CDR2 SNEGSKA (reference sequence). The trim removed 0 bases at V and 5 bases at J, leaving 9 bases unmatched. This CDR3 has 15 amino acids. The CDR3 here is CSARDFGQGANEQYF. CDR3 DNA sequence: TGCAGTGCTAGAGATTTCGGGCAGGGGGCTAACGAGCAGTACTTC.

The V and J genes are TRBV20-1 and TRBJ1-1; D remains ambiguous. Trimming removed 6 bases at V and 0 bases at J, with 11 bases between. Germline CDR1 reads DFQATT; CDR2 reads SNEGSKA (reference sequence). The CDR3 consists of 13 residues. The CDR3 DNA sequence: TGCAGTGCGAGACTGGTGATGAACACTGAAGCTTTCTTT. Its translation is CSARLVMNTEAFF.

The chain uses TRBV7-9 and TRBJ2-7; D not resolved. The CDR3 spans 11 residues. Germline values: CDR1 SEHNR, CDR2 FQNEAQ (reference sequence). V was pared by 9 bases and J by 6 bases, with 12 bases between. CDR3 DNA sequence: TGTGCCAGTAGTACGGTCGGCGAGCAGTACTTC. Translating gives CASSTVGEQYF.

As to this clonotype: Given the absence of the conserved phenylalanine or tryptophan at the CDR3 end, a read error is likely. The limits of the CDR3 on the DNA are not certain, so only TCRdb's listed CDR3 is given. The genes are TRBV12-3 or TRBV12-4 and TRBJ2-5; TRBD1 reflects the table's D call only, with no check against the DNA. The CDR3 spans 9 residues, counting both ends. The CDR3 reads CASTPHPLV.

Regarding this clonotype: As the CDR3 is not closed by the conserved phenylalanine or tryptophan, this likely results from a read error. V usage is TRBV14 and J usage is TRBJ2-3, with D perhaps matching TRBD2 (5 bases). Looked up from germline, CDR1 is SGHDN and CDR2 is FVKESK. CDR3 length: 13 amino acids. The CDR3 spells CAGSLEDGLTQYL. In DNA form, the CDR3 reads TGTGCCGGCAGCCTTGAGGACGGACTTACGCAGTATCTT.

This clonotype is a singleton in its sample. This rearrangement joins TRBV12-3 or TRBV12-4 to TRBJ2-1; 11 bases agree with TRBD2. The CDR3 has 17 residues. V shed 6 bases and J 2 bases; nucleotides not matched to a gene: 9. CDR3 protein: CASSITLAGGPYNEQFF. CDR3 nucleotides: TGTGCCAGCAGCATTACTCTAGCGGGGGGCCCCTACAATGAGCAGTTCTTC.

This chain uses TRBV7-9 with TRBJ2-2, with a weak D call TRBD2 (5 bases). V lost 2 bases and J 0 bases, leaving 10 bases between the germline ends. The germline V gene encodes CDR1 SEHNR and CDR2 FQNEAQ (reference sequence). The CDR3 spans 16 residues. Written as DNA, the CDR3 is TGTGCCAGCAGCTTAAATCCAGCGGCGAACACCGGGGAGCTGTTTTTT. This gives the protein CASSLNPAANTGELFF.

The chain links TRBV2 to TRBJ2-5, with D tentatively TRBD1 (5 bases). The CDR3 consists of 14 residues. V gave up 4 bases and J gave up 1 base, with 10 bases separating them. Germline assignment: CDR1 SNHLY and CDR2 FYNNEI. The CDR3 DNA reads as TGTGCCAGCAGTGGGTCGGACACCCAAGAGACCCAGTACTTC. Residues: CASSGSDTQETQYF.

This clonotype was counted a few times. This chain links TRBV7-9 with TRBJ2-5, with TRBD2 matching 9 bases. The CDR3 consists of 16 residues. The trim removed 5 bases at V and 3 bases at J, leaving 10 bases unmatched. CDR1 is SEHNR, CDR2 FQNEAQ, per germline (reference sequence). The CDR3 DNA sequence: TGTGCCAGCAGCAAAGGACTGACTAGCGGAAAAGAGACCCAGTACTTC. Translated: CASSKGLTSGKETQYF. The variable domain in full, with the rest retrieved from reference TRBV7-9 and TRBJ2-5, is DTGVSQNPRHKITKRGQNVTFRCDPISEHNRLYWYRQTLGQGPEFLTYFQNEAQLEKSRLLSDRFSAERPKGSFSTLEIQRTEQGDSAMYLCASSKGLTSGKETQYFGPGTRLLVL.

DNA of the CDR3: TGTGCCAGCAGCCGACCACCAGGGGGCGGCGAGCAGTACTTC. It encodes CASSRPPGGGEQYF. V and J are TRBV7-2 and TRBJ2-7; TRBD1 agrees at 8 bases. Germline CDR1 SGHTA, CDR2 FQGNSA. The CDR3 runs to 14 residues. V lost 5 bases to trimming and J lost 6 bases; unmatched junction nucleotides: 9.

On this clonotype itself: Given a much more abundant clone one base away, this may be a read error. The V and J genes are TRBV6-5 and TRBJ2-2; D perhaps matches TRBD1 (6 bases). Germline assignment: CDR1 MNHEY and CDR2 SVGAGI. This CDR3 contains 13 residues. CDR3 residues: CASSPAGAGELLF. CDR3 in DNA: TGTGCCAGCAGTCCTGCAGGGGCCGGGGAGCTGCTTTTT.

This clonotype was seen at least ten times. The chain is built from TRBV25-1 and TRBJ2-1; TRBD1 aligns across 10 bases. The V and J ends lost 3 bases and 2 bases, in that order; junction bases with no gene match: 4. The CDR3 sequence is 16 residues long. Germline V gene sequence: CDR1 MGHDK, CDR2 SYGVNS. CDR3 sequence reads: CASSEDRGDAYNEQFF. DNA of the CDR3: TGTGCCAGCAGTGAGGACAGGGGGGACGCCTACAATGAGCAGTTCTTC.

The rearrangement links TRBV20-1 to TRBJ1-1; D ambiguous. V was cut by 7 bases and J by 6 bases, with 9 bases left in between. Per the germline V gene, CDR1 is DFQATT and CDR2 is SNEGSKA (reference sequence). The CDR3 has 10 residues. The CDR3 bases are TGCAGTGGGGGAAACCCTGAAGCTTTCTTT. This encodes CSGGNPEAFF.

This sequence joins TRBV19 and TRBJ1-6; TRBD1 might be the D (6 bases). Trimming stripped 1 base from V and 0 bases from J, with 10 bases between. The CDR3 is 17 amino acids. Germline values: CDR1 LNHDA, CDR2 SQIVND (reference sequence). In DNA, the CDR3 is TGTGCCAGTAGTATAGCCGGACAGAGCTCCTATAATTCACCCCTCCACTTT. This encodes CASSIAGQSSYNSPLHF.

The chain couples TRBV19 to TRBJ1-5; tentatively, D is TRBD1 (5 bases). The germline CDR1 and CDR2 sequences are LNHDA and SQIVND (reference sequence). CDR3 size: 14 residues. V gave up 1 base and J gave up 5 bases, with 9 bases separating them. DNA for the CDR3: TGTGCCAGTAGTATAGGCAGGGACGATCAGCCCCAGCATTTT. It translates to CASSIGRDDQPQHF.

The CDR3 DNA follows: TGTGCCAGCAGCGTCAGGGAGTACCAAGAGACCCAGTACTTC. This encodes CASSVREYQETQYF. This chain joins TRBV9 and TRBJ2-5, with D possibly called TRBD1 or TRBD2 (5 bases each). Germline V gene lookup returns CDR1 SGDLS and CDR2 YYNGEE. This CDR3 has 14 residues. Trimming took 2 bases from V and 0 from J, leaving 8 bases between them.

This clonotype was counted a single time. The genes are TRBV12-3 or TRBV12-4 and TRBJ2-7; TRBD2 agrees at 10 bases. V lost 5 bases and J lost 5; bases outside the gene matches: 9. This CDR3 region has 15 residues. The CDR3: CASSPIASGRHEQYF. The CDR3 DNA follows: TGTGCCAGCAGTCCGATCGCTAGCGGGAGACACGAGCAGTACTTC.